What follows are 30 T cell receptor beta chains derived from one specimen sequenced in a study of immune cell composition in non-small cell lung cancer. Normal lung was sampled as far from the tumour as possible, at least 3 cm. The data were produced by immunoSEQ multiplex PCR, yet TCRdb's version contains in-frame clones alone and is incomplete. The table shows approximately 2,000 clones, with 70% to 85% occurring only once. The sequencing input was non-adjacent lung tissue. The receptor source for this set is a human donor with non-small cell lung cancer.

J is TRBJ1-1 and V is TRBV14; D is undetermined. There are 14 residues in the CDR3. V lost 4 bases and J 0 bases, leaving 9 bases between the germline ends. Germline assignment: CDR1 SGHDN and CDR2 FVKESK. CDR3 DNA: TGTGCCAGCAGCCTCCTAGGAATGAACACTGAAGCTTTCTTT. It yields the protein CASSLLGMNTEAFF.

The genes are TRBV11-2 and TRBJ2-3; 8 nucleotides line up with TRBD2. The CDR3 sequence is 16 residues long. CDR1 SGHAT and CDR2 FQNNGV come from the germline V gene. The J segment lost 0 bases and the V segment lost 1 base, leaving 3 bases of the junction unmatched. CDR3 amino acids: CASSLVGGGSTDTQYF. The DNA of the CDR3 is TGTGCCAGCAGCTTAGTCGGCGGGGGGAGCACAGATACGCAGTATTTT.

CDR3 region: CASSQVTSTGGGNTIYF. CDR3 nucleotides: TGCGCCAGCAGCCAAGTCACTTCTACAGGGGGCGGAAACACCATATATTTT. The chain links TRBV4-1 to TRBJ1-3; TRBD1 aligns across 9 bases. V trimming: 1 base; J trimming: 4 bases; junction bases outside the gene matches: 8. The length of the CDR3 is 17 residues. Germline V lookup: CDR1 MGHRA, CDR2 YSYEKL.

This clone was counted once. The chain recombines TRBV5-4 with TRBJ2-3; 10 nucleotides align to TRBD1. The junction had 8 bases not matched to a gene; V was cut back by 5 bases and J by 5 bases. This CDR3 is 15 amino acids long. The germline CDR1 and CDR2 sequences are SGHNT and YYREEE (reference sequence). The CDR3 protein is CASSSDRGRVDTQYF. The CDR3, as DNA: TGTGCCAGCAGTTCCGACAGGGGGCGTGTAGATACGCAGTATTTT.

The V and J genes are TRBV2 and TRBJ1-1; unclear D gene. The CDR3 runs 14 residues. In germline, CDR1 is SNHLY, CDR2 FYNNEI. The V and J ends lost 7 bases and 2 bases respectively, with 14 bases between them. The CDR3 here is CASTATTTNTEAFF. CDR3 in DNA: TGTGCCAGCACCGCGACGACGACAAACACTGAAGCTTTCTTT.

The chain carries TRBV5-1 and TRBJ2-2, with TRBD1 matching 7 bases. Germline V gives CDR1 SGHRS, CDR2 YFSETQ. With 3 bases clipped from V and 1 base from J, the junction kept 3 bases outside the gene matches. The CDR3 consists of 15 residues. CDR3 sequence reads: CASSSGTVNTGELFF. The CDR3 nucleotides are TGCGCCAGCAGCTCGGGGACAGTGAACACCGGGGAGCTGTTTTTT.

This chain connects TRBV10-1 to TRBJ2-5, with TRBD2 matching over 11 bases. Judging by the DNA end, TRBJ2-7 fits better; the J call may be wrong. From germline, CDR1 is WNHNN and CDR2 SYGVQD (reference sequence). CDR3 size: 15 residues. The CDR3: CASSESTSGKHEQYF. As DNA, the CDR3 is TGCGCCAGCAGTGAGTCGACTAGCGGGAAACACGAGCAGTACTTC.

This rearrangement joins TRBV11-2 to TRBJ1-1; 9 bases are shared with TRBD1. The V gene's germline CDR1 is SGHAT and CDR2 FQNNGV. The CDR3 runs 15 residues. Trimming took 5 bases from V and 3 from J; bases not matched to a gene: 7. CDR3 DNA sequence: TGTGCCAGCAGCAAAAACAGGGGGCGGGACACTGAAGCTTTCTTT. Its translation: CASSKNRGRDTEAFF.

CDR3 amino acids: CASSPQGGGPSYEQYF. In DNA, the CDR3 is TGTGCCAGCTCACCACAGGGCGGGGGCCCCTCCTACGAGCAGTACTTC. The J gene is TRBJ2-7, the V gene TRBV18; a weak D match, TRBD2 (7 bases). The CDR3 length is 16 residues. Between the trimmed V and J ends, which lost 1 base and 0 bases, there was a span of 13 bases. Germline V gene data show CDR1 as KGHSH and CDR2 as LQKENI. Filled out from reference TRBV18 and TRBJ2-7, the complete variable domain reads NAGVMQNPRHLVRRRGQEARLRCSPMKGHSHVYWYRQLPEEGLKFMVYLQKENIIDESGMPKERFSAEFPKEGPSILRIQQVVRGDSAAYFCASSPQGGGPSYEQYFGPGTRLTVT.

J is TRBJ1-2 and V is TRBV28, with no clear D. The CDR3 is 10 amino acids. CDR1 is MDHEN, CDR2 SYDVKM, per germline. The CDR3 nucleotides read TGTGCAACGGTAAACTATGGCTACACCTTC. This gives the protein CATVNYGYTF.

This clone was counted only a few times. This chain's CDR3 is CASSGGQKLFF. Written as DNA, the CDR3 is TGTGCCAGCAGCGGGGGACAGAAACTGTTTTTT. This chain links TRBV7-8 with TRBJ1-4; 7 bases align to TRBD1. V shed 5 bases, J shed 11 bases, and the junction held 2 bases outside the gene matches. This CDR3 has 11 residues. CDR1 and CDR2 from the germline V gene are SGHVS and FQNEAQ.

The chain is built from TRBV5-5 and TRBJ2-2; 9 nucleotides align to TRBD2. V was clipped by 4 bases and J by 6 bases; unmatched bases: 16. CDR1 and CDR2 from the germline V gene are SGHKS and YYEKEE (reference sequence). The CDR3 has 18 amino acids. The CDR3 bases are TGTGCCAGCAGCCTGGCGGTGTTTTTGCGGGGGGGCTCCGGGGAGCTGTTTTTT. This encodes CASSLAVFLRGGSGELFF.

The J gene is TRBJ2-3, the V gene TRBV2; unclear D gene. CDR1 and CDR2 from the germline V gene are SNHLY and FYNNEI. This CDR3 is 16 amino acids long. Between the trimmed V and J ends, which lost 4 bases and 1 base, there was a span of 15 bases. CDR3 region: CASSVIGPRGTDTQYF. The CDR3 DNA sequence: TGTGCCAGCAGTGTGATAGGTCCTCGGGGCACAGATACGCAGTATTTT.

The gene calls are TRBV29-1 and TRBJ2-5, with TRBD1 matching 7 bases. The CDR3 sequence is 12 residues long. The trim removed 6 bases at V and 2 bases at J, leaving 3 bases unmatched. Germline V gene lookup returns CDR1 SQVTM and CDR2 ANQGSEA. CDR3 loop: CSVSQGQETQYF. DNA of the CDR3: TGCAGCGTCTCACAGGGGCAAGAGACCCAGTACTTC. The variable domain in full, with the rest retrieved from reference TRBV29-1 and TRBJ2-5, is SAVISQKPSRDICQRGTSLTIQCQVDSQVTMMFWYRQQPGQSLTLIATANQGSEATYESGFVIDKFPISRPNLTFSTLTVSNMSPEDSSIYLCSVSQGQETQYFGPGTRLLVL.

CDR3 in DNA: TGTGCCAGCAGGCAAACAGGGCTGGCAGGCTATGGCTACACCTTC. This gives the protein CASRQTGLAGYGYTF. V and J are TRBV27 and TRBJ1-2; D is possibly TRBD1 (6 bases). This CDR3 spans 15 amino acids. With 6 bases removed from V and 4 bases from J, the gap between germline ends came to 18 bases. Per germline, CDR1 MNHEY and CDR2 SMNVEV (reference sequence).

This clone is a singleton in its sample. DNA for the CDR3: TGTGCCAGCAGTCTTCCGGGACTAGCGGGGAATGAGCAGTTCTTC. Translation gives CASSLPGLAGNEQFF. V usage is TRBV6-1 and J usage is TRBJ2-1, with 13 bases aligning to TRBD2. The ends lost 5 bases at V and 7 bases at J; junction bases unmatched: 5. Germline V lookup: CDR1 MNHNS, CDR2 SASEGT. This CDR3 contains 15 residues.

V gene TRBV7-2 combines with J gene TRBJ1-1, with D hard to call. The V gene lost 2 bases and the J gene lost 0 bases, with 13 bases spanning the gap. CDR3 length equals 16 residues. Germline values: CDR1 SGHTA, CDR2 FQGNSA. DNA for the CDR3: TGTGCCAGCAGCTTATTAGCTATCCCCTTGAACACTGAAGCTTTCTTT. Its protein product is CASSLLAIPLNTEAFF.

CDR3 coding DNA: TGTGCCAGCTCACCACAGGGCGGGGGCCCCTCCTACGAGCAGTACTTC. Its translation is CASSPQGGGPSYEQYF. The rearrangement links TRBV18 to TRBJ2-5; tentative D call: TRBD2 (7 bases). The DNA end favors TRBJ2-7, so the J call may be wrong. CDR1 is KGHSH, CDR2 LQKENI, per germline. The CDR3 spans 16 residues.

This chain connects TRBV7-6 to TRBJ1-1; D remains unclear. Trimming stripped 5 bases from V and 2 bases from J, with 15 bases between. CDR1 and CDR2 from the germline V gene are SGHVS and FNYEAQ. This CDR3 is 15 amino acids long. CDR3 sequence: CASSPPSGGNTEAFF. The CDR3 DNA reads as TGTGCCAGCAGCCCGCCTTCCGGTGGTAACACTGAAGCTTTCTTT.

V usage is TRBV4-2 and J usage is TRBJ1-3; no definite D call. Per germline, CDR1 LGHNA and CDR2 YNFKEQ. CDR3 length: 15 residues. Trimming cost V 1 base and J 2 bases, with 9 bases left between them. Written as DNA, the CDR3 is TGTGCCAGCAGCCAAGCCTCACAGCCTGGAAACACCATATATTTT. Its protein is CASSQASQPGNTIYF.

In its sample, this clone was seen a few times. This chain's CDR3 is CASSGSISPLHF. In DNA form, the CDR3 reads TGTGCCAGCAGCGGCAGTATTTCACCCCTCCACTTT. This chain connects TRBV7-3 to TRBJ1-6; D unclear. Per germline, CDR1 SGHTA and CDR2 FQGTGA. CDR3 length: 12 amino acids. Trimming stripped 5 bases from V and 9 bases from J, with 8 bases between.

This clone was observed a single time. This chain links TRBV18 with TRBJ2-5; possibly TRBD1 for D (6 bases). Judging by the DNA end, TRBJ2-7 fits better; the J call may be wrong. The CDR3 has 12 amino acids. Germline CDR1 and CDR2: KGHSH and LQKENI. The CDR3 DNA reads as TGTGCCAGCTCACAAGGGACAAACGAGCAGTACTTC. Translating gives CASSQGTNEQYF.

V is TRBV4-1 and J is TRBJ2-3; D is perhaps TRBD1 (6 bases). CDR3 length equals 18 residues. CDR1 and CDR2 (germline): MGHRA, YSYEKL. Trimming removed 2 bases from V and 3 bases from J, with 21 bases in between. The DNA of the CDR3 is TGCGCCAGCAGCCAAAAGGAAAACGGGGCAGGGGTGACAGATACGCAGTATTTT. This gives the protein CASSQKENGAGVTDTQYF.

This chain joins TRBV7-2 and TRBJ2-7, with 7 bases fitting TRBD2. Per germline, CDR1 SGHTA and CDR2 FQGNSA. CDR3 length equals 16 residues. V dropped 2 bases and J dropped 3; count of bases not matched to a gene: 10. CDR3 region: CASSLYSGGTYYEQYF. CDR3 bases: TGTGCCAGCAGCTTATATTCGGGAGGCACCTACTACGAGCAGTACTTC.

The rearrangement links TRBV27 to TRBJ1-2, with D possibly matching TRBD1 (6 bases). CDR1 is MNHEY and CDR2 is SMNVEV in the germline V gene (reference sequence). The V end lost 2 bases, the J end lost 8 bases, and 12 bases lay between the germline ends. CDR3 size: 13 residues. CDR3 region: CASSLGQGLGYTF. In DNA form, the CDR3 reads TGTGCCAGCAGTTTAGGGCAGGGGTTAGGCTACACCTTC.

Within the sample, this clone is large. This rearrangement joins TRBV5-1 to TRBJ2-7; 7 bases fit TRBD1. The CDR3 has 15 amino acids. With 0 bases clipped from V and 2 bases from J, the junction kept 5 bases outside the gene matches. Germline assignment: CDR1 SGHRS and CDR2 YFSETQ. The CDR3 loop reads CASSLGQGGTYEQYF. Written as DNA, the CDR3 is TGCGCCAGCAGCTTGGGACAGGGTGGAACCTACGAGCAGTACTTC.

This chain connects TRBV27 to TRBJ1-1; 8 bases line up with TRBD1. CDR1 MNHEY and CDR2 SMNVEV come from the germline V gene (reference sequence). Trimming at V came to 5 bases and at J to 5 bases, leaving 7 bases not matched to a gene. The CDR3 is made up of 14 amino acids. CDR3 region: CASSLDRGGTEAFF. The DNA of the CDR3 is TGTGCCAGCAGTCTAGACAGGGGAGGGACTGAAGCTTTCTTT.

The rearrangement joins TRBV5-1 to TRBJ1-1; D unclear. Per the germline V gene, CDR1 is SGHRS and CDR2 is YFSETQ. V shed 5 bases and J shed 2 bases, with 13 bases lying between them. The CDR3 is 14 amino acids. CDR3 residues: CASRLKAGNTEAFF. The DNA of the CDR3 is TGCGCCAGCAGGTTGAAGGCAGGAAACACTGAAGCTTTCTTT.

The gene calls are TRBV9 and TRBJ1-6; TRBD1 might be the D (6 bases). The CDR3 spans 13 residues. V lost 4 bases and J 7 bases, leaving 9 bases between the germline ends. Looked up from germline, CDR1 is SGDLS and CDR2 is YYNGEE. The chain's CDR3 is CASSNTGNSPLHF. The CDR3 DNA reads TGTGCCAGCAGCAATACAGGGAATTCACCCCTCCACTTT.

V and J are TRBV7-8 and TRBJ1-3; D might be TRBD1 (6 bases). The CDR3 is made up of 16 amino acids. V was cut by 5 bases and J by 4 bases, with 18 bases left in between. Germline-derived CDR1 and CDR2 are SGHVS and FQNEAQ. CDR3 region: CASSAYRVPGGNTIYF. CDR3 coding DNA: TGTGCCAGCAGCGCCTACAGGGTCCCGGGGGGAAACACCATATATTTT.